These T cell receptor beta chains were read from a single sample in a study of T cells in Graves' hyperthyroidism and ophthalmopathy. TCRdb processed the multiplex PCR reads anew with MiXCR; each CDR3 protein has one entry. The table records about 510,000 distinct CDR3 sequences, less than 15% of them present only once. The material sequenced was blood. These receptors were taken from a woman in her 40s with Graves' hyperthyroidism. The conserved cysteine and the conserved F or W are not part of the CDR3 here.

cdr3_length j_call v_call cdr3_aa
16 TRBJ2-3 TRBV30 AWSVTRTSGRTGDTQY
11 TRBJ1-1 TRBV20-1 SAAGQGWTEAF
13 TRBJ2-2 TRBV7-9 ASSSPGQGFGELF
11 TRBJ2-3 TRBV30 AWNLPGPGTQY
13 TRBJ1-3 TRBV4-1 ASSQTESRGNTIY
12 TRBJ2-1 TRBV10-2 ASSTGTSLNEQF
12 TRBJ2-5 TRBV13 ASSSNLYQETQY
13 TRBJ1-4 TRBV4-1 ASSQGNSGGEKLF
14 TRBJ1-3 TRBV5-4 ASSLAGGFSGNTIY
10 TRBJ1-1 TRBV27 ASRQGYTEAF
13 TRBJ2-6 TRBV19 ASREQGAGANVLT
15 TRBJ2-7 TRBV12-5 ASGLSVGTGGTYEQY
12 TRBJ1-2 TRBV6-1 ASSGQGVNYGYT
13 TRBJ2-4 TRBV28 ASTPGQGSQNIQY
11 TRBJ1-2 TRBV12-3/TRBV12-4 ASSSGTGFGYT
15 TRBJ2-7 TRBV5-1 ASSLTIQGPPSYEQY
13 TRBJ1-5 TRBV12-3/TRBV12-4 ASSFRKDSNQPQH
11 TRBJ1-2 TRBV28 ASWGAPNYGYT
16 TRBJ2-5 TRBV28 ASTTILGAEGVKETQY
12 TRBJ2-7 TRBV5-1 ASSLYQGGHEQY
14 TRBJ1-5 TRBV2 ASSEVGTGFGQPQH
11 TRBJ2-5 TRBV30 AWSQIGWRAQY
16 TRBJ2-5 TRBV3-1 ASSQDLQREGLWETQY
16 TRBJ2-1 TRBV27 ASKFPTYSNSSYNEQF
12 TRBJ2-1 TRBV5-4 ASSLASRTNEQF
15 TRBJ2-2 TRBV2 ASSEGTGVPLTGELF
12 TRBJ1-5 TRBV28 ASSLLDRGQPQH
13 TRBJ2-7 TRBV12-5 ASAPRTSGSYEQY
12 TRBJ2-2 TRBV5-1 ASSLGKEGGELF
13 TRBJ2-7 TRBV28 ASSLKGSRSYEQY
14 TRBJ1-1 TRBV6-1 ASSESGSLQFPEAF
12 TRBJ2-7 TRBV6-5 ASSSRQVNYEQY
13 TRBJ2-7 TRBV28 ASSSGPVSSSKQY
14 TRBJ2-7 TRBV7-6 ASSVEAGTGRYEQY
13 TRBJ1-2 TRBV5-1 ASSTDRVGDYGYT
15 TRBJ2-1 TRBV18 ASSPRSEPRQEGEQF
11 TRBJ1-1 TRBV30 AWSRQGGTEAF
17 TRBJ2-5 TRBV6-5 ASSYSVWSSGTKSETQY
13 TRBJ2-2 TRBV28 ASSTGQTNTGELF
11 TRBJ2-5 TRBV5-1 ASSLEYGETQY
12 TRBJ2-7 TRBV27 ASSLSGGRYEQY
12 TRBJ2-7 TRBV27 ASSFNRVGSEQY